This TCR beta chain was sequenced during a study of blood T cell repertoires in COVID-19. As for the study in general: PBMCs, B-cell-depleted T cells, or T cells provided the cDNA or gDNA that made up the material.

CDR1 and CDR2 from the germline V gene are MNHEY and SMNVEV (reference sequence). Trimming stripped 4 bases from V and 3 bases from J, with 15 bases between. The CDR3 totals 15 residues. Method: immunoSEQ multiplex PCR; TCRdb's copy keeps in-frame clones and lacks some. The sample includes around 250,000 clones, roughly 85% seen only once; the top ten take less than 2.5%. The sample consisted of PBMCs or T cells enriched from blood (not recorded which). This TCR was sampled from a woman aged 45 to 65 who had recovered from COVID-19. This chain connects TRBV27 to TRBJ1-1, with D uncertain. The CDR3 DNA reads as TGTGCCAGCAGTTCCCGACCGGGGAGGGACACTGAAGCTTTCTTT. It encodes CASSSRPGRDTEAFF.